This T cell receptor (beta chain) was observed in a study of blood T cell repertoires in COVID-19. Study-level background: COVID-19 samples collected from the United States, Italy and Spain covered acute and convalescent phases. Nucleic acid was either cDNA or gDNA, and it came from T cells, B-cell-depleted T cells, or PBMCs.

Assay used: immunoSEQ multiplex PCR; TCRdb lists only in-frame clones, some missing. Of 150,000 to 200,000 clones in the sample, around 86% are singletons; the top ten hold roughly 13%. J gave up 9 bases and V 1 base, and 10 bases lay outside the gene matches. CDR1 and CDR2 (germline): SGHNT, YYREEE (reference sequence). CDR3 length equals 16 residues. The receptor's source is a man between 65 and 79 years old who had recovered from COVID-19. The sample taken for sequencing was peripheral blood. The chain uses TRBV5-4 and TRBJ1-6, with 7 bases matching TRBD1. The CDR3: CASSLTTGASGSPLHF. In DNA, the CDR3 is TGTGCCAGCAGCTTGACAACAGGGGCCAGCGGTTCACCCCTCCACTTT.